One and the same sample provided the 15 T cell receptor beta chains below, sequenced in a study of blood T cells in healthy people across ages. A second PCR of roughly 7 to 11 cycles used a sample-barcoded 5' primer and a J-beta primer mix. One entry per CDR3 protein, called by TCRdb with MiXCR from the 5' RACE reads. The sample lists approximately 1.5 million distinct CDR3 sequences, around 35% occurring once. Sequenced: blood. These receptors originate from a woman aged 25 to 39 in good health.

In its sample, this clonotype was seen once. Here the CDR3 omits its conserved ending phenylalanine or tryptophan, so a read error is the likely source. The DNA is left out, because the CDR3 cannot be placed on it with certainty; the CDR3 is given as TCRdb lists it. The chain recombines TRBV12-1 with TRBJ2-1; whether TRBD2, the table's D call, matches the DNA was not checked. TRBV12-1 is noted as a pseudogene. The CDR3 is 15 amino acids long, termini counted. Here the CDR3 reads CASGGLGGSYNEQFV.

The chain carries TRBV30 and TRBJ2-7; D possibly uses TRBD1 or TRBD2 (5 bases each). The V gene's germline CDR1 is GTSNPN and CDR2 SVGIG (reference sequence). The CDR3 has 13 residues. Trimming left V 5 bases short and J 7 bases short, with 18 bases between. The CDR3 loop is CAWEGTAKLEQYF. DNA of the CDR3: TGTGCCTGGGAAGGGACGGCGAAATTAGAGCAGTACTTC.

V is TRBV7-9 and J is TRBJ1-1; D gene ambiguous. The CDR3 contains 11 residues. Trimming took off 6 bases at V and 6 bases at J, with 8 bases between the two ends. Germline V gene lookup returns CDR1 SEHNR and CDR2 FQNEAQ (reference sequence). CDR3 DNA sequence: TGTGCCAGCAGTCGGGAGGCTGAAGCTTTCTTT. It yields the protein CASSREAEAFF.

The rearrangement uses TRBV7-8 and TRBJ2-1; maybe TRBD2 (5 bases). Trimming took off 4 bases at V and 0 bases at J, with 19 bases between the two ends. CDR3 length equals 18 residues. Germline lookup yields CDR1 SGHVS and CDR2 FQNEAQ. The CDR3, as DNA: TGTGCCAGCAGCTGTCCAGCTGACATAGGGAGCTCCTACAATGAGCAGTTCTTC. This translates into CASSCPADIGSSYNEQFF.

This chain uses TRBV5-1 with TRBJ1-2; D is uncertain. This CDR3 contains 14 residues. Germline CDR1 reads SGHRS; CDR2 reads YFSETQ. The ends were cut back, 2 bases at V and 8 bases at J, with 16 bases in the middle. The CDR3 sequence: CASSFVPAAEGYTF. The DNA for the CDR3 is TGCGCCAGCAGCTTCGTGCCGGCGGCTGAAGGCTACACCTTC.

This clonotype was counted only a few times. This chain joins TRBV7-3 and TRBJ1-6; 10 bases match TRBD1. The V and J ends lost 5 bases and 7 bases, in that order; junction bases with no gene match: 5. Germline assignment: CDR1 SGHTA and CDR2 FQGTGA. The CDR3 runs to 15 residues. CDR3 protein: CASSPGTGANSPLHF. CDR3 DNA: TGTGCCAGCAGCCCCGGGACAGGGGCAAATTCACCCCTCCACTTT.

This chain connects TRBV28 to TRBJ2-7; 10 nucleotides align to TRBD2. The CDR3 spans 15 residues. Germline assignment: CDR1 MDHEN and CDR2 SYDVKM. V dropped 5 bases and J dropped 2; count of bases not matched to a gene: 6. The CDR3 sequence is CASSHRLAGTYEQYF. CDR3 sequence (DNA): TGTGCCAGCAGTCATCGACTAGCGGGTACCTACGAGCAGTACTTC. The full variable domain, its missing parts supplied by reference TRBV28 and TRBJ2-7, is DVKVTQSSRYLVKRTGEKVFLECVQDMDHENMFWYRQDPGLGLRLIYFSYDVKMKEKGDIPEGYSVSREKKERFSLILESASTNQTSMYLCASSHRLAGTYEQYFGPGTRLTVT.

This clonotype was observed a single time. One end of the junction is discordant with germline, which a read error may explain. The rearrangement uses TRBV9 and TRBJ1-1, with 8 nucleotides matching TRBD1. This CDR3 is built from 12 residues. The V gene's germline CDR1 is SGDLS and CDR2 YYNGEE. Here the CDR3 reads CTSSIDRGEAFF. The CDR3 region has the DNA TGTACCAGCAGTATTGACAGGGGTGAAGCTTTCTTT.

The rearrangement links TRBV30 to TRBJ2-2; D ambiguous. Germline CDR1 reads GTSNPN; CDR2 reads SVGIG (reference sequence). The CDR3 sequence is 15 residues long. With 0 bases removed from V and 2 bases from J, the gap between germline ends came to 10 bases. In DNA, the CDR3 is TGTGCCTGGAGTGTACGTGACACAAACACCGGGGAGCTGTTTTTT. This gives the protein CAWSVRDTNTGELFF.

The table lists this clonotype with a few counts. The chain employs TRBV27 and TRBJ2-5; D uncertain. CDR1 and CDR2 (germline): MNHEY, SMNVEV (reference sequence). The CDR3 is 16 amino acids. Trimming took off 6 bases at V and 2 bases at J, with 19 bases between the two ends. The CDR3 DNA is TGTGCCAGCAGGGAGTGGCCCGGAGCTCGGCAAGAGACCCAGTACTTC. Translating it yields CASREWPGARQETQYF.

J is TRBJ2-3 and V is TRBV15; TRBD2 might be the D (5 bases). Trimming left V 5 bases short and J 1 base short, with 7 bases between. This CDR3 has 13 amino acids. The germline gives CDR1 LNHNV, CDR2 YYDKDF (reference sequence). CDR3 sequence (DNA): TGTGCCACCAGCGGAGCGGGCACAGATACGCAGTATTTT. Residues: CATSGAGTDTQYF.

This clonotype was seen only a few times. One end of the junction is discordant with germline, which a read error may explain. The rearrangement uses TRBV20-1 and TRBJ2-5; D ambiguous. CDR1 DFQATT and CDR2 SNEGSKA come from the germline V gene (reference sequence). This CDR3 contains 14 residues. CDR3 loop: CSARDIRSQEAQYF. The DNA for the CDR3 is TGCAGTGCTAGAGATATCAGGAGCCAAGAGGCCCAGTACTTC.

To note about this clonotype: At one end the junction does not follow the germline gene, possibly because of a read error. The chain carries TRBV9 and TRBJ2-6; perhaps D is TRBD1 or TRBD2 (5 bases each). CDR1 is SGDLS, CDR2 YYNGEE, per germline. This CDR3 is built from 18 residues. As DNA, the CDR3 is TGTGCCAGCAGCCTCCGGGGCTCAACTCAATCTGGGACCAACGTCCTGACTTTC. This translates into CASSLRGSTQSGTNVLTF. The full variable domain, rest sourced from reference TRBV9 and TRBJ2-6, is DSGVTQTPKHLITATGQRVTLRCSPRSGDLSVYWYQQSLDQGLQFLIQYYNGEERAKGNILERFSAQQFPDLHSELNLSSLELGDSALYFCASSLRGSTQSGTNVLTFGAGSRLTVL.

This clonotype was counted many times. J is TRBJ2-3 and V is TRBV7-2; D tentatively fits TRBD1 or TRBD2 (6 bases each). V was pared by 6 bases and J by 0 bases, with 10 bases between. Per the germline V gene, CDR1 is SGHTA and CDR2 is FQGNSA. The CDR3 consists of 14 residues. This chain's CDR3 is CASRRGTSTDTQYF. CDR3 nucleotides: TGTGCCAGCAGGAGGGGGACTAGCACAGATACGCAGTATTTT.

The chain links TRBV7-3 to TRBJ1-2; maybe TRBD1 (5 bases). Germline V gene data show CDR1 as SGHTA and CDR2 as FQGTGA. V was trimmed by 5 bases and J by 4 bases, leaving 20 bases between them. This CDR3 has 16 amino acids. The CDR3 DNA is TGTGCCAGCAGCCCCCGTGGAGGGGAGCTGCGCTATGGCTACACCTTC. Its protein is CASSPRGGELRYGYTF.